What follows describes a single TCR beta chain. Profiling relied on immunoSEQ multiplex PCR, and the TCRdb table lists in-frame clones only, not all of them. The sample has 2.5 million or so clones, around nine tenths seen once; the top ten hold about 0.13%. Losses at the gene ends were 4 bases for V and 6 bases for J; bases not matched to a gene: 5. The CDR3 sequence is 15 residues long. Germline CDR1 is KGHSH and CDR2 is LQKENI. These data are taken from a study of shared clonotypes between healthy human individuals. Sequences were obtained from naive CD4+ T cells sorted from blood. The subset is: CD45RA+ positively selected. The gene calls are TRBV18 and TRBJ2-1, with TRBD1 matching over 11 bases. This clonotype originated in a man in his late teens or twenties in good health. CDR3 bases: TGTGCCAGCTCACTAGGACAGGGGGCAGGCAATGAGCAGTTCTTC. It translates to CASSLGQGAGNEQFF.